These 28 T cell receptor beta chains were sequenced from one sample in a study of blood T cells in healthy people across ages. A J-beta primer mix and a sample-barcoded 5' primer were used in a second PCR of about 7 to 11 cycles. Each CDR3 protein gets one entry after TCRdb re-called the 5' RACE reads with MiXCR. Among under 1,100,000 distinct CDR3 sequences, 25% were seen once, and the ten largest hold approximately 0.75%. These same records also appear under a second study, on T cells of mothers and their children.

Sequenced input: blood. The origin of the receptors is a girl aged 2 to 10 in good health.

Only a few counts were recorded for this clonotype. The chain is built from TRBV5-1 and TRBJ2-5; 10 bases are shared with TRBD2. The closer fit of TRBJ2-1 to the DNA end suggests the J call may be wrong. Germline V lookup: CDR1 SGHRS, CDR2 YFSETQ. The CDR3 spans 13 residues. CDR3 amino acids: CASSSTSGWEQFF. The CDR3, as DNA: TGCGCCAGCAGCTCGACTAGCGGGTGGGAGCAGTTCTTC.

To note about this clonotype: The junction departs from germline at one end; a sequencing error may be responsible. This chain links TRBV12-3 or TRBV12-4 with TRBJ1-5; D gene uncertain. There are 16 residues in the CDR3. CDR3 residues: CASTLGPGNSNRPQHF. CDR3 DNA: TGTGCCAGCACCCTGGGTCCTGGAAATAGCAATCGGCCCCAGCATTTT.

The genes are TRBV29-1 and TRBJ2-5; a weak D match, TRBD2 (5 bases). Germline values: CDR1 SQVTM, CDR2 ANQGSEA. The CDR3 totals 14 residues. V lost 6 bases and J lost 2, with 16 bases in between. The CDR3 loop is CSVGWGAAQETQYF. The CDR3 region has the DNA TGCAGCGTGGGATGGGGAGCGGCTCAAGAGACCCAGTACTTC. The entire variable domain, with the rest obtained from reference TRBV29-1 and TRBJ2-5, is as follows: SAVISQKPSRDICQRGTSLTIQCQVDSQVTMMFWYRQQPGQSLTLIATANQGSEATYESGFVIDKFPISRPNLTFSTLTVSNMSPEDSSIYLCSVGWGAAQETQYFGPGTRLLVL.

This chain joins TRBV6-1 and TRBJ2-5; TRBD2 matches at 10 bases. The J call is in doubt because the DNA end fits TRBJ2-1 better. The V gene's germline CDR1 is MNHNS and CDR2 SASEGT. This CDR3 contains 14 residues. The CDR3 DNA follows: TGTGCCAGCAGTGCCAGCGGGAGGGCCCTTGAGCAGTTCTTC. It translates to CASSASGRALEQFF.

Of note for this clonotype: It is likely a read error, because the conserved phenylalanine at the end of the CDR3 is missing. V usage is TRBV6-2 or TRBV6-3 and J usage is TRBJ1-2; TRBD1 is a possible D gene (6 bases). With 4 bases removed from V and 4 bases from J, the gap between germline ends came to 13 bases. The CDR3 is 14 amino acids. Per germline, CDR1 MNHEY and CDR2 SVGEGT. The CDR3 coding sequence is TGTGCCAGCAGTTCCACGGACAGACCCTATGGCTACACCCTC. Translating gives CASSSTDRPYGYTL.

The V and J genes are TRBV14 and TRBJ2-3; D is ambiguous. The V and J ends lost 11 bases and 6 bases respectively, with 9 bases between them. Germline CDR1 and CDR2: SGHDN and FVKESK. The CDR3 is 10 amino acids. The CDR3 region has the DNA TGTGCCGTCAGGTCTGATACGCAGTATTTT. Encoded protein: CAVRSDTQYF.

The rearrangement uses TRBV24-1 and TRBJ1-1; possible D gene TRBD1, 5 bases. Germline assignment: CDR1 KGHDR and CDR2 SFDVKD. This CDR3 is built from 14 residues. V gave up 9 bases and J gave up 5 bases, with 18 bases separating them. The CDR3 nucleotides are TGTGCCACCTCGGCCCCAGGGAGCGGGACTGAAGCTTTCTTT. It yields the protein CATSAPGSGTEAFF.

This clonotype was seen more than once but under ten times. J is TRBJ2-1 and V is TRBV5-1; 8 bases line up with TRBD2. The CDR3 has 15 amino acids. V dropped 0 bases and J dropped 5; count of bases not matched to a gene: 4. Germline V gene lookup returns CDR1 SGHRS and CDR2 YFSETQ. This CDR3 reads CASSLVAGGNNEQFF. As DNA, the CDR3 is TGCGCCAGCAGCTTGGTTGCGGGAGGTAACAATGAGCAGTTCTTC. The whole variable domain, filled in from reference TRBV5-1 and TRBJ2-1, reads KAGVTQTPRYLIKTRGQQVTLSCSPISGHRSVSWYQQTPGQGLQFLFEYFSETQRNKGNFPGRFSGRQFSNSRSEMNVSTLELGDSALYLCASSLVAGGNNEQFFGPGTRLTVL.

This clonotype has more than one count but fewer than ten. CDR3 sequence (DNA): TGTGCCAGCAGCCAAGGAGGGGAGGGCATTCAGTACTTC. It codes for CASSQGGEGIQYF. The chain links TRBV14 to TRBJ2-4, with 7 bases aligning to TRBD2. J gave up 9 bases and V 1 base, and 3 bases lay outside the gene matches. The CDR3 loop spans 13 amino acids. Germline CDR1 and CDR2: SGHDN and FVKESK.

This clonotype came up many times. CDR3 residues: CASSAHGLNPGELFF. CDR3 in DNA: TGTGCCAGCAGCGCACATGGACTCAACCCCGGGGAGCTGTTTTTT. The V call is TRBV9, the J call TRBJ2-2; maybe TRBD2 (5 bases). The CDR3 totals 15 residues. The germline V gene encodes CDR1 SGDLS and CDR2 YYNGEE. With 3 bases removed from V and 6 bases from J, the gap between germline ends came to 15 bases.

This chain connects TRBV5-1 to TRBJ1-2; 10 bases align to TRBD1. V dropped 4 bases and J dropped 10; count of bases not matched to a gene: 16. Per the germline V gene, CDR1 is SGHRS and CDR2 is YFSETQ. This CDR3 is 16 amino acids long. CDR3 amino acids: CASSPLGPTGGFFYTF. In DNA form, the CDR3 reads TGCGCCAGCAGCCCCCTTGGGCCGACAGGGGGCTTCTTCTACACCTTC.

The chain combines TRBV28 with TRBJ1-2; D perhaps matches TRBD1 (6 bases). This CDR3 has 14 residues. The germline gives CDR1 MDHEN, CDR2 SYDVKM. The germline V and J ends were trimmed by 7 bases and 0 bases, with 12 bases remaining between them. DNA for the CDR3: TGTGCCAGCACCCGAGGACAGCCTAACTATGGCTACACCTTC. It encodes CASTRGQPNYGYTF.

This clonotype has only a few counts. The J gene is TRBJ2-1, the V gene TRBV2, with 7 nucleotides matching TRBD2. The J call may be incorrect, as the DNA end agrees better with TRBJ2-7. CDR3 length: 15 residues. Germline loops: CDR1 SNHLY, CDR2 FYNNEI. The CDR3 DNA reads TGTGCCAGCAGGCCCGGGGGAGGGCGGTCCTACGAGCAGTACTTC. It yields the protein CASRPGGGRSYEQYF.

The rearrangement links TRBV5-1 to TRBJ2-1; 11 positions match TRBD2. This CDR3 has 17 amino acids. CDR1 and CDR2 (germline): SGHRS, YFSETQ. Losses at the gene ends were 0 bases for V and 4 bases for J; bases not matched to a gene: 6. This CDR3 reads CASSLGGLAVPYNEQFF. DNA for the CDR3: TGCGCCAGCAGCTTGGGGGGACTAGCGGTACCTTACAATGAGCAGTTCTTC.

This sequence joins TRBV3-1 and TRBJ1-3; D gene uncertain. The germline V gene encodes CDR1 LGHDT and CDR2 YNNKEL (reference sequence). The CDR3 length is 16 residues. V lost 4 bases and J lost 0, with 13 bases in between. The CDR3 region has the DNA TGTGCCAGCAGCCCCCTCGTTACCAACTCTGGAAACACCATATATTTT. Its protein product is CASSPLVTNSGNTIYF.

The chain uses TRBV12-5 and TRBJ2-5, with D possibly called TRBD1 or TRBD2 (5 bases each). The V end lost 8 bases, the J end lost 5 bases, and 12 bases lay between the germline ends. CDR3 size: 12 residues. The germline gives CDR1 LGHNT, CDR2 FRNRAP. This chain's CDR3 is CASQEGLETQYF. DNA for the CDR3: TGTGCTAGTCAAGAGGGGTTGGAGACCCAGTACTTC.

The rearrangement links TRBV7-2 to TRBJ2-1, with no clear D. This CDR3 has 15 amino acids. Germline V gene lookup returns CDR1 SGHTA and CDR2 FQGNSA. V shed 6 bases and J shed 4 bases, with 16 bases lying between them. Here the CDR3 DNA reads TGTGCCAGCAGGACCTCAGCGATGGCTTACAATGAGCAGTTCTTC. This gives the protein CASRTSAMAYNEQFF.

The V gene is TRBV25-1, the J gene TRBJ1-2; D unclear. The CDR3 totals 11 residues. Per the germline V gene, CDR1 is MGHDK and CDR2 is SYGVNS. Deletions cut 3 bases from V and 6 bases from J, with 5 bases between. CDR3 residues: CASSEGHGYTF. DNA for the CDR3: TGTGCCAGCAGTGAGGGTCATGGCTACACCTTC.

V is TRBV7-8 and J is TRBJ2-7; TRBD1 agrees at 7 bases. Germline V gene sequence: CDR1 SGHVS, CDR2 FQNEAQ. The CDR3 runs to 15 residues. J was trimmed by 0 bases and V by 5 bases; bases with no gene match: 7. CDR3 coding DNA: TGTGCCAGCAGCAGGGACAGAGAGAGCTCCTACGAGCAGTACTTC. Its protein is CASSRDRESSYEQYF.

The sample holds a few counts of this clonotype. The chain recombines TRBV20-1 with TRBJ2-1, with TRBD2 as a possible D gene (6 bases). Germline V gene sequence: CDR1 DFQATT, CDR2 SNEGSKA (reference sequence). This CDR3 is 13 amino acids long. The V end was cut by 6 bases, the J end by 4 bases, with 13 bases between. This chain's CDR3 is CSAPGTAYNEQFF. The DNA for the CDR3 is TGCAGTGCCCCCGGGACTGCGTACAATGAGCAGTTCTTC.

This clonotype has just a few counts. The chain employs TRBV6-2 or TRBV6-3 and TRBJ2-5; D possibly corresponds to TRBD2 (6 bases). V lost 0 bases to trimming and J lost 5 bases, with 13 bases between them. The CDR3 runs 15 residues. CDR1 and CDR2 (germline): MNHEY, SVGEGT. The CDR3 sequence is CASSYSIADWETQYF. The CDR3 DNA sequence: TGTGCCAGCAGTTACTCGATAGCGGATTGGGAGACCCAGTACTTC.

The CDR3 protein is CASSQGTGKNSPLHF. The CDR3 nucleotides are TGCGCCAGCAGCCAAGGGACAGGGAAAAATTCACCCCTCCACTTT. This rearrangement joins TRBV4-3 to TRBJ1-6; the match to TRBD1 covers 8 bases. J was trimmed by 7 bases and V by 1 base; bases with no gene match: 3. The CDR3 contains 15 residues. Germline CDR1 LGHNA, CDR2 YSLEER.

This clonotype was detected only a few times. The chain recombines TRBV7-9 with TRBJ2-1; TRBD1 agrees at 7 bases. The CDR3 is 15 amino acids. The germline CDR1 and CDR2 sequences are SEHNR and FQNEAQ (reference sequence). V lost 5 bases and J lost 5; bases outside the gene matches: 9. The CDR3 DNA sequence: TGTGCCAGCAGCCAGTGGGACAGCACAAACAATGAGCAGTTCTTC. Protein product: CASSQWDSTNNEQFF.

The sample holds one count of this clonotype. The V gene is TRBV29-1, the J gene TRBJ2-5, with 7 bases fitting TRBD2. Germline loops: CDR1 SQVTM, CDR2 ANQGSEA. Germline trimming cut 3 bases from V and 2 bases from J; bases unmatched to any gene: 12. The CDR3 sequence is 16 residues long. CDR3 residues: CSVDGAGSGEQETQYF. In DNA form, the CDR3 reads TGCAGCGTTGATGGGGCGGGGAGCGGGGAGCAAGAGACCCAGTACTTC.

This rearrangement joins TRBV10-3 to TRBJ2-5; no reliable D call. There are 13 residues in the CDR3. Deletions cut 3 bases from V and 5 bases from J, with 10 bases between. The V gene's germline CDR1 is ENHRY and CDR2 SYGVKD. CDR3 sequence (DNA): TGTGCCATCAGTGACTTAGGGCCGGAGACCCAGTACTTC. Translating it yields CAISDLGPETQYF.

The chain employs TRBV6-1 and TRBJ1-5, with D perhaps matching TRBD1 (6 bases). This CDR3 contains 15 residues. Per germline, CDR1 MNHNS and CDR2 SASEGT. Between the trimmed V and J ends, which lost 3 bases and 2 bases, there was a span of 11 bases. The CDR3 reads CASSDLKGGNQPQHF. For the CDR3, the DNA is TGTGCCAGCAGTGATTTAAAGGGGGGCAATCAGCCCCAGCATTTT.

This clonotype was seen a handful of times. The V call is TRBV12-5, the J call TRBJ2-7; D may match TRBD1 or TRBD2 (5 bases each). The J call may not be correct, given that the DNA end is closer to TRBJ2-1. This CDR3 comprises 16 residues. Germline V gives CDR1 LGHNT, CDR2 FRNRAP. The CDR3 bases are TGTGCTAGTGGTCCCCCCAGAGGGGCGACTTTAGAGGAGCAGTTCTTC. It encodes CASGPPRGATLEEQFF.

The chain employs TRBV6-6 and TRBJ2-1; 7 positions agree with TRBD1. Germline assignment: CDR1 MNHNY and CDR2 SVGAGI (reference sequence). The trim removed 8 bases at V and 8 bases at J, leaving 12 bases unmatched. The CDR3 is 14 residues long. CDR3 nucleotide sequence: TGTGCCAGCTCCATTAACGACAGGGCCGATGAGCAGTTCTTC. It specifies CASSINDRADEQFF.